The entry below describes one T cell receptor beta chain. Its target is unknown. Data came from immunoSEQ multiplex PCR; TCRdb stores just in-frame clones and leaves some out. Among about 60,000 clones listed, 75% to 90% were seen once. This specimen belongs to a study of OX40 agonist ivuxolimab in advanced cancers. The germline V gene encodes CDR1 SNHLY and CDR2 FYNNEI. The CDR3 has 15 amino acids. V dropped 2 bases and J dropped 3 bases, with 10 bases sitting between them. Study-wide results and caveats: At 0.1 to 3.0 mg/kg, clonal expansion of CD4+ and CD8+ blood T cells had occurred by week 6.

This clonotype was obtained from an adult with an advanced solid tumor such as melanoma, head and neck, liver or kidney cancer. V and J are TRBV2 and TRBJ1-4, with D tentatively TRBD1 (6 bases). Sequenced material: CD4+ or CD8+ T cells sorted from blood, taken in a trial of the OX40 agonist ivuxolimab. Written as DNA, the CDR3 is TGTGCCAGCAGTGAAAGAGGGACATCTAATGAAAAACTGTTTTTT. This codes for CASSERGTSNEKLFF.